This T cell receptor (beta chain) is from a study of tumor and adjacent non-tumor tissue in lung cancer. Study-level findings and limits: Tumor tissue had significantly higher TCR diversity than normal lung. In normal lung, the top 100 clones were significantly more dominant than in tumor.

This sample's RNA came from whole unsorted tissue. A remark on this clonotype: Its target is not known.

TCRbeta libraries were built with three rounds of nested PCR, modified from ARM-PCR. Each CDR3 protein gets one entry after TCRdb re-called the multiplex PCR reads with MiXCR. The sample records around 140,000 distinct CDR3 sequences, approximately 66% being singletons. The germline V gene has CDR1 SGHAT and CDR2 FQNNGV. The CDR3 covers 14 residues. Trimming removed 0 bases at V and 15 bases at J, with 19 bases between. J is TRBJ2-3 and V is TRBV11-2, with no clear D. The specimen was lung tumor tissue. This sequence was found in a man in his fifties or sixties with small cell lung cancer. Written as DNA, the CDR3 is TGTGCCAGCAGCTTAGATTTTCTCAGTGAAGCACACTATTTT. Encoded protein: CASSLDFLSEAHYF.